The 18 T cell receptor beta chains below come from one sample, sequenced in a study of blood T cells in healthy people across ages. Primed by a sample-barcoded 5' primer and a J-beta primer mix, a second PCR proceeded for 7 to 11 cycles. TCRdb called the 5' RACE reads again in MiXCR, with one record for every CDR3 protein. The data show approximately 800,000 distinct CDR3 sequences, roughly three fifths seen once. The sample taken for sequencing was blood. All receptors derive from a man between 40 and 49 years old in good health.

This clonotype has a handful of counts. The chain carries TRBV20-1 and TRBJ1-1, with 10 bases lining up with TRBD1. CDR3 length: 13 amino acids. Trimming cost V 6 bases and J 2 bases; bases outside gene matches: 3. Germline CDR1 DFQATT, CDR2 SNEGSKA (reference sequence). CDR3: CSASTGGNTEAFF. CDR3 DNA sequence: TGCAGTGCGTCGACAGGGGGCAACACTGAAGCTTTCTTT.

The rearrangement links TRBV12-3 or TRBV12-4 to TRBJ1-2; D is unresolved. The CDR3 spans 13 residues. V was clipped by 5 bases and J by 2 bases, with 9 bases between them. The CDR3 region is CASSDYTNYGYTF. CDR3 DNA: TGTGCCAGCAGTGATTATACCAACTATGGCTACACCTTC.

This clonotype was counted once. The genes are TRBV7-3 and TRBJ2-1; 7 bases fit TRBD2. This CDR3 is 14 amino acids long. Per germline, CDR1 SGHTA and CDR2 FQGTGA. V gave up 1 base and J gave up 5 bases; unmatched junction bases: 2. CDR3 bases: TGTGCCAGCAGCTTAATCAGCGGGGACAATGAGCAGTTCTTC. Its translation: CASSLISGDNEQFF.

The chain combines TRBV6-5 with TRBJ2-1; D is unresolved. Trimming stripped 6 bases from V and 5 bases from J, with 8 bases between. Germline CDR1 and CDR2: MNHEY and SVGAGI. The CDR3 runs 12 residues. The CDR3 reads CASRGRNNEQFF. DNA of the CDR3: TGTGCCAGCAGGGGTCGAAACAATGAGCAGTTCTTC.

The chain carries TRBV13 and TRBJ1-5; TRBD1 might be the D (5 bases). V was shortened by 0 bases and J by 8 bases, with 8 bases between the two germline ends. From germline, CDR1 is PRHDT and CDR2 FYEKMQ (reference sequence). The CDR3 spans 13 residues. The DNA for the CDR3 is TGTGCCAGCAGCTTAGGAAGGGGCAAGCCCCAGCATTTT. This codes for CASSLGRGKPQHF.

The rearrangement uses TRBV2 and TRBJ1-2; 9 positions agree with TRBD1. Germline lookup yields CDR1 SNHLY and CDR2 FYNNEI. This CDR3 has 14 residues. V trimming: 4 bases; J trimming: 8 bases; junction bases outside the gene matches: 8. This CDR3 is CASSVRQGVGGYTF. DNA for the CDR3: TGTGCCAGCAGTGTCCGACAGGGGGTCGGCGGCTACACCTTC.

The CDR3 region is CSVTGTNYGYTF. Here the CDR3 DNA reads TGCAGCGTCACCGGGACTAACTATGGCTACACCTTC. This chain uses TRBV29-1 with TRBJ1-2; D gene uncertain. V was shortened by 6 bases and J by 0 bases, with 8 bases between the two germline ends. This CDR3 contains 12 residues. CDR1 and CDR2 (germline): SQVTM, ANQGSEA.

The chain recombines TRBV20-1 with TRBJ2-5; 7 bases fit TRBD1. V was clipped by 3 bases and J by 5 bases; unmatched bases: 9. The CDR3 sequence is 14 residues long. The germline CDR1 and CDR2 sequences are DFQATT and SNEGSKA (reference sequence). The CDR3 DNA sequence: TGCAGTGCTAGCACGGAGACAGGGACGGAGACCCAGTACTTC. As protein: CSASTETGTETQYF.

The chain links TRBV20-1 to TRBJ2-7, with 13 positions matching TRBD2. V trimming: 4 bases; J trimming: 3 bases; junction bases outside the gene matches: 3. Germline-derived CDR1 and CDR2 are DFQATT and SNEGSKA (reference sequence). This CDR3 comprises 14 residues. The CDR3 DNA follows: TGCAGTGCTACTGGGACTAGCGGGATCTACGAGCAGTACTTC. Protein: CSATGTSGIYEQYF.

Here the CDR3 DNA reads TGTGCCATCAGTGATTCCGGGGGCTTAAACACCGGGGAGCTGTTTTTT. It specifies CAISDSGGLNTGELFF. V usage is TRBV10-3 and J usage is TRBJ2-2; D may match TRBD1 or TRBD2 (6 bases each). The germline V gene has CDR1 ENHRY and CDR2 SYGVKD. The CDR3 length is 16 residues. V lost 3 bases and J 2 bases, leaving 13 bases between the germline ends.

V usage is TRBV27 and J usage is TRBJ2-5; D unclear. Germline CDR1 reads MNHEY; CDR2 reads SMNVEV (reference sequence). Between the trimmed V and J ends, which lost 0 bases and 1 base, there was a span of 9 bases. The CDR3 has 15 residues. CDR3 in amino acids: CASSLSGGVQETQYF. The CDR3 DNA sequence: TGTGCCAGCAGTTTATCGGGTGGGGTCCAAGAGACCCAGTACTTC.

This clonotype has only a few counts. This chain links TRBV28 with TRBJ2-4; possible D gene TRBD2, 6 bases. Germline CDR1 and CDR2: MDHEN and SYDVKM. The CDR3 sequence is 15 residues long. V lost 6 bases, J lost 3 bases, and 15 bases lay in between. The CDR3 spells CASRPRGLFKNIQYF. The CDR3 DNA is TGTGCCAGCAGGCCCCGCGGACTATTCAAAAACATTCAGTACTTC.

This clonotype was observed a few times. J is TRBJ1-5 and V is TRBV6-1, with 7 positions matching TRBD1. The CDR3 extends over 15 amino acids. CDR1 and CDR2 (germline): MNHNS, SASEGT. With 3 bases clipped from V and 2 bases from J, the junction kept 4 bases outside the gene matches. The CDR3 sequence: CASSDSDRGNQPQHF. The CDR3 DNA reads TGTGCCAGCAGTGATTCAGACAGGGGCAATCAGCCCCAGCATTTT.

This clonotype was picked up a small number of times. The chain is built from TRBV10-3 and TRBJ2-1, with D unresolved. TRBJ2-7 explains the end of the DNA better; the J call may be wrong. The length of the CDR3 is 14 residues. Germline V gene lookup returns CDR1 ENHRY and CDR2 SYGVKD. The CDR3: CATEVPRSYNEQYF. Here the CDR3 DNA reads TGTGCCACCGAGGTTCCGCGCTCCTACAATGAGCAGTACTTC.

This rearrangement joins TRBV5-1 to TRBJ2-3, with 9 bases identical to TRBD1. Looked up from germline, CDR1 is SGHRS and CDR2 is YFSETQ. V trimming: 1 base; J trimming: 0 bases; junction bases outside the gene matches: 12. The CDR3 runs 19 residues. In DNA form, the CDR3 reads TGCGCCAGCAGCTTGAAGATTTTGGGACAGGGCATTAGCACAGATACGCAGTATTTT. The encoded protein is CASSLKILGQGISTDTQYF.

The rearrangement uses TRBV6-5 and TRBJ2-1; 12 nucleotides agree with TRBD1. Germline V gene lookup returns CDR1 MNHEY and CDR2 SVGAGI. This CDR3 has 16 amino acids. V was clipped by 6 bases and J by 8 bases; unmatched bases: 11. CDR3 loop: CASRGLRDRGHDEQFF. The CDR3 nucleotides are TGTGCCAGCAGAGGCCTCCGGGACAGGGGGCATGATGAGCAGTTCTTC.

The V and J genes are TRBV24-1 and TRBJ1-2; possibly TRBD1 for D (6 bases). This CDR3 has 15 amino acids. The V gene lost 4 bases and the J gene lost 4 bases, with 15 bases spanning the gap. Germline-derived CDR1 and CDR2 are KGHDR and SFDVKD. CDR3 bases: TGTGCCACCAGTGACCCCGACAGGCCTGGCTATGGCTACACCTTC. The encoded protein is CATSDPDRPGYGYTF.

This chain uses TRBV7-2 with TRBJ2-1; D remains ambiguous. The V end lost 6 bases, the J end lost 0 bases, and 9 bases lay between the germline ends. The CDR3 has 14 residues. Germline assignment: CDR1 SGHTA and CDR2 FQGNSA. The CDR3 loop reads CASRPLDSYNEQFF. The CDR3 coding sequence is TGTGCCAGCAGGCCCCTGGACTCCTACAATGAGCAGTTCTTC.